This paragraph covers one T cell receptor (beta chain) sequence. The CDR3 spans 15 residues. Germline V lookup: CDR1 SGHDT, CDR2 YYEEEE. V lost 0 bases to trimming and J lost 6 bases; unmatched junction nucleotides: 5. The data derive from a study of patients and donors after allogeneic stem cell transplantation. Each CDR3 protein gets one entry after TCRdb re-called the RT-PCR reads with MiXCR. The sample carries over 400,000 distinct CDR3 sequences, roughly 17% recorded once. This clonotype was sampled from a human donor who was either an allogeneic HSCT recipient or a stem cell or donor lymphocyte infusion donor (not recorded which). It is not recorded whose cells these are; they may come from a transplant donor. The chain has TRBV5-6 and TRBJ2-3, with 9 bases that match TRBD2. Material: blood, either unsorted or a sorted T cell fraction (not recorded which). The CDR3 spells CASSLEGTSIDTQYF. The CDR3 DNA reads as TGTGCCAGCAGCTTGGAGGGGACTAGCATCGATACGCAGTATTTT.